These 3 T cell receptor beta chains share one sample of origin, sequenced in a study of cytomegalovirus exposure and HLA in healthy donors. Primers for the PCR totalled 60 Vbeta and 13 Jbeta. Assay used: immunoSEQ multiplex PCR; TCRdb lists only in-frame clones, some missing. The sample includes around 110,000 clones, over 60% of them seen just once. The sequenced material came from PBMCs. These receptors came from a woman aged 18-29 years in good health and CMV-seropositive.

The chain employs TRBV28 and TRBJ1-6; D perhaps matches TRBD1 (5 bases). Trimming removed 2 bases at V and 9 bases at J, with 14 bases between. There are 15 residues in the CDR3. Germline CDR1 MDHEN, CDR2 SYDVKM. In nucleotides, the CDR3 is TGTGCCAGCAGTTTAGCCCAGGGTTTAGGTTCACCCCTCCACTTT. It codes for CASSLAQGLGSPLHF.

The chain uses TRBV11-3 and TRBJ2-5; D may be TRBD2 (6 bases). Germline loops: CDR1 SGHNT, CDR2 YENEEA. CDR3 length equals 14 residues. Trimming removed 5 bases at V and 5 bases at J, with 15 bases between. The chain's CDR3 is CASSPPWGRETQYF. Here the CDR3 DNA reads TGTGCCAGCAGCCCCCCGTGGGGGAGGGAGACCCAGTACTTC.

V is TRBV19 and J is TRBJ2-5; 8 bases match TRBD1. V lost 3 bases and J lost 10; bases outside the gene matches: 13. The CDR3 extends over 15 amino acids. In germline, CDR1 is LNHDA, CDR2 SQIVND (reference sequence). In nucleotides, the CDR3 is TGTGCCAGTAGTATCCCCGGACAGGGTGGAGGAGGCCAGTACTTC. It specifies CASSIPGQGGGGQYF. The variable domain in full, with the rest retrieved from reference TRBV19 and TRBJ2-5, is DGGITQSPKYLFRKEGQNVTLSCEQNLNHDAMYWYRQDPGQGLRLIYYSQIVNDFQKGDIAEGYSVSREKKESFPLTVTSAQKNPTAFYLCASSIPGQGGGGQYFGPGTRLLVL.